These T cell receptor beta chains were read from a single sample in a study of blood T cell repertoires in COVID-19. Sequencing was performed with immunoSEQ multiplex PCR; in TCRdb, only in-frame clones are kept and a portion is missing. The data show hundreds of thousands of clones, 89% seen once. The sequencing input was peripheral blood. The receptor source for this set is a woman aged 30 to 39 with COVID-19, enrolled during active disease. Both conserved end residues are part of each CDR3. D genes are given only for firm matches. The size field is filled for only some rows; it gives once, few, many or a size class.

J gene: TRBJ2-7; D gene: TRBD2; clone size: -; V gene: TRBV7-3; CDR3 DNA: TGTGCCAGCAGCTTAGCGGGGGGGACGAACGAGCAGTACTTC; CDR3 protein: CASSLAGGTNEQYF
J gene: TRBJ2-3; D gene: -; clone size: -; V gene: TRBV11-3; CDR3 DNA: TGTGCCAGCAGCCTTCGCGGGGCGGCAGATACGCAGTATTTT; CDR3 protein: CASSLRGAADTQYF
J gene: TRBJ1-2; D gene: -; clone size: -; V gene: TRBV7-2; CDR3 DNA: TGTGCCAGCAGCTTATACCAGTCCTATGGCTACACCTTC; CDR3 protein: CASSLYQSYGYTF
J gene: TRBJ2-7; D gene: TRBD1; clone size: -; V gene: TRBV2; CDR3 DNA: TGTGCCAGCACCAAAAGGGACAGCTACGAGCAGTACTTC; CDR3 protein: CASTKRDSYEQYF
J gene: TRBJ1-2; D gene: -; clone size: -; V gene: TRBV29-1; CDR3 DNA: TGCAGCACTCCAAGTCGGACAGAGGAAGGCTACACCTTC; CDR3 protein: CSTPSRTEEGYTF
J gene: TRBJ2-5; D gene: -; clone size: -; V gene: TRBV7-7; CDR3 DNA: TGTGCCAGCAGCCAGGGGTTCCCGGAGACCCAGTACTTC; CDR3 protein: CASSQGFPETQYF
J gene: TRBJ2-2; D gene: TRBD1; clone size: -; V gene: TRBV18; CDR3 DNA: TGTGCCAGCTCACCACGTGGACAGGGGGCATACCCCGGGGAGCTGTTTTTT; CDR3 protein: CASSPRGQGAYPGELFF
J gene: TRBJ1-2; D gene: -; clone size: -; V gene: TRBV4-2; CDR3 DNA: TGTGCCAGCAGCCAACCATCAGGGGATGGCTACACCTTC; CDR3 protein: CASSQPSGDGYTF
J gene: TRBJ1-1; D gene: -; clone size: once; V gene: TRBV11-2; CDR3 DNA: TGTGCCAGCAGCCGGGGGGCTGGGACTGAAGCTTTCTTT; CDR3 protein: CASSRGAGTEAFF
J gene: TRBJ1-2; D gene: TRBD1; clone size: -; V gene: TRBV18; CDR3 DNA: TGTGCCAGCTCAGGGACAGGGGGCTATGGCTACACCTTC; CDR3 protein: CASSGTGGYGYTF
J gene: TRBJ2-1; D gene: TRBD2; clone size: -; V gene: TRBV10-3; CDR3 DNA: TGTGCCATCAGTGAGTCAAATGGACTAGCGCTGGCGGGGAATGAGCAGTTCTTC; CDR3 protein: CAISESNGLALAGNEQFF
J gene: TRBJ2-4; D gene: TRBD1; clone size: -; V gene: TRBV19; CDR3 DNA: TGTGCCAGTAGTCCCGACAGGGGGAGCGCCAAGGCGGCCAAAAACATTCAGTACTTC; CDR3 protein: CASSPDRGSAKAAKNIQYF
J gene: TRBJ1-1; D gene: -; clone size: -; V gene: TRBV18; CDR3 DNA: TGTGCCAGCTCACCACGAATTGCAGGGCGGACTGAAGCTTTCTTT; CDR3 protein: CASSPRIAGRTEAFF
J gene: TRBJ2-4; D gene: TRBD1; clone size: -; V gene: TRBV6-5; CDR3 DNA: TGTGCCAGCAGTTACGCAACCGGGACAGGGCATAACATTCAGTACTTC; CDR3 protein: CASSYATGTGHNIQYF
J gene: TRBJ1-4; D gene: -; clone size: -; V gene: TRBV10-1; CDR3 DNA: TGCGCCAGCAGTGTTCAAACCGGTGAAAAACTGTTTTTT; CDR3 protein: CASSVQTGEKLFF
J gene: TRBJ2-1; D gene: -; clone size: -; V gene: TRBV9; CDR3 DNA: TGTGCCAGCAGCCCCGGGGATCTCTACAATGAGCAGTTCTTC; CDR3 protein: CASSPGDLYNEQFF
J gene: TRBJ1-3; D gene: TRBD1; clone size: once; V gene: TRBV6-6; CDR3 DNA: TGTGCCAGCAGTTACTCCCGACAGGGGGGAAACACCATATATTTT; CDR3 protein: CASSYSRQGGNTIYF
J gene: TRBJ2-3; D gene: TRBD2; clone size: -; V gene: TRBV24-1; CDR3 DNA: TGTGCCACCGGCAAGCGGGGGGCCAGGGATACGCAGTATTTT; CDR3 protein: CATGKRGARDTQYF
J gene: TRBJ1-2; D gene: -; clone size: once; V gene: TRBV9; CDR3 DNA: TGTGCCAGCAGCGCCTTTAGTATGTCAGGCCTTAACTATGGCTACACCTTC; CDR3 protein: CASSAFSMSGLNYGYTF
J gene: TRBJ2-2; D gene: -; clone size: -; V gene: TRBV7-2; CDR3 DNA: TGTGCCAGCAGCTCCACCCACAGGTCTAACGGGGAGCTGTTTTTT; CDR3 protein: CASSSTHRSNGELFF
J gene: TRBJ1-1; D gene: -; clone size: -; V gene: TRBV5-6; CDR3 DNA: TGTGCCAGCAGCTGGACCGCCCGGGGCACTGAAGCTTTCTTT; CDR3 protein: CASSWTARGTEAFF
J gene: TRBJ1-3; D gene: -; clone size: -; V gene: TRBV6-1; CDR3 DNA: TGTGCCAGCAGTGAAGCGCGGGCGCTTGGAAACACCATATATTTT; CDR3 protein: CASSEARALGNTIYF
J gene: TRBJ2-7; D gene: -; clone size: -; V gene: TRBV2; CDR3 DNA: TGTGCCAGCAGTAGACAGGATTTCTCCTACGAGCAGTACTTC; CDR3 protein: CASSRQDFSYEQYF
J gene: TRBJ1-1; D gene: -; clone size: medium-sized; V gene: TRBV5-6; CDR3 DNA: TGTGCCAGCAGCTTGGGGCAGTTCAACACTGAAGCTTTCTTT; CDR3 protein: CASSLGQFNTEAFF
J gene: TRBJ2-3; D gene: TRBD1; clone size: -; V gene: TRBV2; CDR3 DNA: TGTGCCAGCAGTAGACAGGGTCTTTTAGCAGATACGCAGTATTTT; CDR3 protein: CASSRQGLLADTQYF
J gene: TRBJ1-3; D gene: -; clone size: -; V gene: TRBV12-3/TRBV12-4; CDR3 DNA: TGTGCCAGCAGTTTCGACGGGGGAAACACCATATATTTT; CDR3 protein: CASSFDGGNTIYF
J gene: TRBJ2-2; D gene: TRBD1; clone size: -; V gene: TRBV9; CDR3 DNA: TGTGCCAGCACCGGGACAGTCGGCACCGGGGAGCTGTTTTTT; CDR3 protein: CASTGTVGTGELFF
J gene: TRBJ1-1; D gene: -; clone size: -; V gene: TRBV27; CDR3 DNA: TGTGCCAGCAGCCTCATGGGCGACAGGCCGAACACTGAAGCTTTCTTT; CDR3 protein: CASSLMGDRPNTEAFF
J gene: TRBJ2-7; D gene: -; clone size: -; V gene: TRBV7-2; CDR3 DNA: TGTGCCAGCAGCTTAGGGGCAAGCATGACCTACGAGCAGTACTTC; CDR3 protein: CASSLGASMTYEQYF
J gene: TRBJ1-5; D gene: TRBD1; clone size: -; V gene: TRBV11-1; CDR3 DNA: TGTGCCAGCAGCACCAAAGACAGGGCTTTGAGTCAGCCCCAGCATTTT; CDR3 protein: CASSTKDRALSQPQHF
J gene: TRBJ1-1; D gene: -; clone size: -; V gene: TRBV20-1; CDR3 DNA: TGCAGTGCTACCCCCCGTACTGAAGCTTTCTTT; CDR3 protein: CSATPRTEAFF
J gene: TRBJ1-6; D gene: -; clone size: -; V gene: TRBV7-6; CDR3 DNA: TGTGCCAGCAGCCCTGAAGGAGGTTTCCCAAATTCACCCCTCCACTTT; CDR3 protein: CASSPEGGFPNSPLHF
J gene: TRBJ2-7; D gene: -; clone size: -; V gene: TRBV5-1; CDR3 DNA: TGCGCCAGCAGCTTGGGGCCGCTCTACGAGCAGTACTTC; CDR3 protein: CASSLGPLYEQYF
J gene: TRBJ1-5; D gene: -; clone size: -; V gene: TRBV19; CDR3 DNA: TGTGCCAGTAGTTGGGGAGAGGGCAATCAGCCCCAGCATTTT; CDR3 protein: CASSWGEGNQPQHF
J gene: TRBJ1-4; D gene: -; clone size: -; V gene: TRBV6-6; CDR3 DNA: TGTGCCAGCAGTTACGCAGGTAGTAATGAAAAACTGTTTTTT; CDR3 protein: CASSYAGSNEKLFF
J gene: TRBJ2-2; D gene: TRBD2; clone size: -; V gene: TRBV28; CDR3 DNA: TGTGCCAGCAGGCGCGGGGGGGCCGACACCGGGGAGCTGTTTTTT; CDR3 protein: CASRRGGADTGELFF
J gene: TRBJ1-1; D gene: TRBD1; clone size: once; V gene: TRBV2; CDR3 DNA: TGTGCCAGCAGTGACCAGGGGGTGAGTAACACTGAAGCTTTCTTT; CDR3 protein: CASSDQGVSNTEAFF
J gene: TRBJ1-5; D gene: TRBD1; clone size: -; V gene: TRBV28; CDR3 DNA: TGTGCCAGCAGTTCAACCGGGACAGGGGTAGGAGGCAATCAGCCCCAGCATTTT; CDR3 protein: CASSSTGTGVGGNQPQHF
J gene: TRBJ2-1; D gene: TRBD1; clone size: -; V gene: TRBV6-6; CDR3 DNA: TGTGCCAGCACCACAGGGGGGAACTACAATGAGCAGTTCTTC; CDR3 protein: CASTTGGNYNEQFF
J gene: TRBJ2-7; D gene: TRBD1; clone size: -; V gene: TRBV4-1; CDR3 DNA: TGCGCCAGCAGCCAAGATGGGACAGGAGCTTACGAGCAGTACTTC; CDR3 protein: CASSQDGTGAYEQYF
J gene: TRBJ1-3; D gene: -; clone size: -; V gene: TRBV19; CDR3 DNA: TGTGCCAGTAGTATCGACAGTTTCTCTGGAAACACCATATATTTT; CDR3 protein: CASSIDSFSGNTIYF
J gene: TRBJ1-6; D gene: -; clone size: -; V gene: TRBV5-4; CDR3 DNA: TGTGCCAGCAGCTTGCGGGCCAGGGGAAAAGCCTATAATTCACCCCTCCACTTT; CDR3 protein: CASSLRARGKAYNSPLHF
J gene: TRBJ1-1; D gene: -; clone size: -; V gene: TRBV5-8; CDR3 DNA: TGTGCCAGCAGCTTTACGCTACACACTGAAGCTTTCTTT; CDR3 protein: CASSFTLHTEAFF
J gene: TRBJ1-5; D gene: -; clone size: few; V gene: TRBV6-1; CDR3 DNA: TGTGCCAGCAGTGCAAACATAGGGGTGGGCAATCAGCCCCAGCATTTT; CDR3 protein: CASSANIGVGNQPQHF
J gene: TRBJ2-5; D gene: TRBD2; clone size: -; V gene: TRBV3-1/TRBV3-2; CDR3 DNA: TGTGCCAGCAGCCAAGAGCTAGCGGTCCGGGAGACCCAGTACTTC; CDR3 protein: CASSQELAVRETQYF
J gene: TRBJ2-4; D gene: TRBD2; clone size: -; V gene: TRBV9; CDR3 DNA: TGTGCCAGCAGCGAACGGGGGGACCCCAAAAACATTCAGTACTTC; CDR3 protein: CASSERGDPKNIQYF
J gene: TRBJ1-1; D gene: -; clone size: -; V gene: TRBV4-3; CDR3 DNA: TGCGCCAGCAGCCAAGTGAGACAGAACACTGAAGCTTTCTTT; CDR3 protein: CASSQVRQNTEAFF
J gene: TRBJ1-5; D gene: -; clone size: -; V gene: TRBV9; CDR3 DNA: TGTGCCAGCAGCCTTGAGCCCAATCAGCCCCAGCATTTT; CDR3 protein: CASSLEPNQPQHF
J gene: TRBJ1-1; D gene: -; clone size: few; V gene: TRBV19; CDR3 DNA: TGTGCCAGTAGTATAAACGGGGGGAACACTGAAGCTTTCTTT; CDR3 protein: CASSINGGNTEAFF
J gene: TRBJ2-7; D gene: TRBD2; clone size: few; V gene: TRBV5-1; CDR3 DNA: TGCGCCAGCAGCCCGGAAGGACTAGCGGGGTACGAGCAGTACTTC; CDR3 protein: CASSPEGLAGYEQYF
J gene: TRBJ1-5; D gene: -; clone size: -; V gene: TRBV19; CDR3 DNA: TGTGCCAGTAGAATCCTTTCCTATAGCAATCAGCCCCAGCATTTT; CDR3 protein: CASRILSYSNQPQHF
J gene: TRBJ1-1; D gene: TRBD1; clone size: -; V gene: TRBV18; CDR3 DNA: TGTGCCAGCTCACTAGGACAGGGGATGAACACTGAAGCTTTCTTT; CDR3 protein: CASSLGQGMNTEAFF